The 10 T cell receptor beta chains reported below all come from one sample, sequenced in a study of control samples from healthy donors and cancer patients. Produced via immunoSEQ multiplex PCR; TCRdb's table is partial and in-frame only. The table lists 84,000 or so clones, 91% of them singletons. Material for sequencing was blood. Receptors were obtained from a man aged 25 to 40 in good health.

This chain joins TRBV29-1 and TRBJ2-1; tentatively, D is TRBD1 (6 bases). The V end was cut by 6 bases, the J end by 6 bases, with 12 bases between. CDR3 length: 12 amino acids. Germline V CDR1 and CDR2: SQVTM, ANQGSEA. CDR3 nucleotides: TGCAGCGTACGCGGCAGGGGCAATGAGCAGTTCTTC. It specifies CSVRGRGNEQFF.

This chain connects TRBV7-3 to TRBJ2-1; D is possibly TRBD2 (6 bases). The CDR3 sequence is 13 residues long. V was clipped by 4 bases and J by 4 bases, with 8 bases between them. The germline V gene encodes CDR1 SGHTA and CDR2 FQGTGA. CDR3 bases: TGTGCCAGCAGCTGGGACTGGTACAATGAGCAGTTCTTC. This gives the protein CASSWDWYNEQFF. Drawing the rest from reference TRBV7-3 and TRBJ2-1, the complete variable domain is GAGVSQTPSNKVTEKGKYVELRCDPISGHTALYWYRQSLGQGPEFLIYFQGTGAADDSGLPNDRFFAVRPEGSVSTLKIQRTERGDSAVYLCASSWDWYNEQFFGPGTRLTVL.

V usage is TRBV4-3 and J usage is TRBJ2-1, with 9 bases matching TRBD1. The germline V gene encodes CDR1 LGHNA and CDR2 YSLEER. The CDR3 length is 21 residues. Germline trimming cut 0 bases from V and 8 bases from J; bases unmatched to any gene: 23. The CDR3 DNA follows: TGCGCCAGCAGCCAAGAGTCTGGCGCTACGGCCGGGACAGGGAATATGGATGAGCAGTTCTTC. Its translation: CASSQESGATAGTGNMDEQFF.

The chain uses TRBV10-3 and TRBJ2-5; D uncertain. The CDR3 runs to 12 residues. V was pared by 7 bases and J by 2 bases, with 8 bases between. Germline values: CDR1 ENHRY, CDR2 SYGVKD. The CDR3, as DNA: TGTGCCATCAAGGGCTTTCAAGAGACCCAGTACTTC. Translated, it gives CAIKGFQETQYF.

On this clone: Distinct nucleotide sequences in the sample also encode this CDR3. This chain uses TRBV18 with TRBJ2-2; D not resolved. Trimming left V 3 bases short and J 3 bases short, with 8 bases between. The CDR3 spans 14 residues. Germline CDR1 and CDR2: KGHSH and LQKENI. CDR3 protein: CASSPLTDTGELFF. CDR3 in DNA: TGTGCCAGCTCACCGCTAACCGACACCGGGGAGCTGTTTTTT.

The chain uses TRBV12-3 or TRBV12-4 and TRBJ2-1, with a possible D match to TRBD2 (5 bases). V gave up 3 bases and J gave up 10 bases, with 10 bases separating them. The CDR3 is 12 amino acids. The CDR3 here is CASSFTQREQFF. The CDR3 DNA is TGTGCCAGCAGTTTTACCCAGCGGGAGCAGTTCTTC.

CDR3 residues: CASSYPASVEGYSGNTIYF. DNA of the CDR3: TGTGCCAGCAGTTACCCCGCGAGTGTGGAGGGCTACTCTGGAAACACCATATATTTT. This sequence joins TRBV6-9 and TRBJ1-3; D is undetermined. Trimming removed 3 bases at V and 0 bases at J, with 21 bases between. Germline CDR1 MNHGY, CDR2 SVAAGI. The CDR3 runs to 19 residues.

This chain uses TRBV13 with TRBJ2-5; 12 bases map to TRBD1. J gave up 5 bases and V 5 bases, and 9 bases lay outside the gene matches. This CDR3 region has 16 residues. CDR1 PRHDT and CDR2 FYEKMQ come from the germline V gene (reference sequence). CDR3 nucleotides: TGTGCCAGCAGCGCCGGGACAGGGGGCGATGTGGAGACCCAGTACTTC. Amino acids: CASSAGTGGDVETQYF.

The CDR3 sequence: CASTLGQADTQYF. The CDR3 region has the DNA TGTGCCAGTACCTTAGGACAGGCAGATACGCAGTATTTT. The chain combines TRBV19 with TRBJ2-3, with 7 bases fitting TRBD1. After removal of 7 bases from V and 4 bases from J, the junction contained 5 bases not matched to a gene. The CDR3 length is 13 residues. From germline, CDR1 is LNHDA and CDR2 SQIVND (reference sequence).

The chain uses TRBV7-9 and TRBJ2-7, with D uncertain. The CDR3 consists of 14 residues. The germline gives CDR1 SEHNR, CDR2 FQNEAQ (reference sequence). Trimming took off 6 bases at V and 0 bases at J, with 12 bases between the two ends. CDR3 nucleotides: TGTGCCAGCAGTTCGACCCAGTACTCCTACGAGCAGTACTTC. This translates into CASSSTQYSYEQYF.